Below are 18 T cell receptor beta chains sequenced from a single sample in a study of T-cell memory formation after mild COVID-19. From the 5' RACE reads, TCRdb called clonotypes with MiXCR, one entry per CDR3 protein. The sample holds around 200,000 distinct CDR3 sequences; 8% to 11% are singletons and the top ten take around 2.9%. Sequenced input: PBMCs or a T cell subset sorted from them (not recorded which). These receptors were obtained from a man aged 18 to 35 who had mild COVID-19 (a few samples of this study predate the infection). Cell type and time point are not known.

This clonotype was counted between two and nine times. This rearrangement joins TRBV6-1 to TRBJ2-7; no reliable D call. The CDR3 totals 13 residues. Trimming stripped 1 base from V and 3 bases from J, with 7 bases between. Germline V gene lookup returns CDR1 MNHNS and CDR2 SASEGT. CDR3 region: CASSEEPGYEQYV. The CDR3, as DNA: TGTGCCAGCAGTGAAGAACCGGGCTACGAGCAGTACGTC.

The V call is TRBV7-8, the J call TRBJ2-5, with D uncertain. V lost 1 base, J lost 4 bases, and 10 bases lay in between. In germline, CDR1 is SGHVS, CDR2 FQNEAQ. This CDR3 has 14 residues. In DNA, the CDR3 is TGTGCCAGCAGCTTAGGGGAACCGCCAGAGACCCAGTACTTC. Translation: CASSLGEPPETQYF.

This clonotype was seen at least ten times. The V call is TRBV5-6, the J call TRBJ2-7; D possibly uses TRBD1 or TRBD2 (5 bases each). The CDR3 consists of 13 residues. Germline CDR1 is SGHDT and CDR2 is YYEEEE. Between the trimmed V and J ends, which lost 1 base and 2 bases, there was a span of 7 bases. The chain's CDR3 is CASSLQGAYEQYF. In DNA, the CDR3 is TGTGCCAGCAGCTTGCAGGGAGCCTACGAGCAGTACTTC.

This clonotype was detected many times. This chain's CDR3 is CASSRSTMNTEAFF. CDR3 nucleotide sequence: TGTGCCAGCAGCCGCAGTACCATGAACACTGAAGCTTTCTTT. This sequence joins TRBV9 and TRBJ1-1; no definite D call. Trimming took 4 bases from V and 0 from J, leaving 10 bases between them. Germline V gene sequence: CDR1 SGDLS, CDR2 YYNGEE. CDR3 size: 14 residues.

This clonotype has just a few counts. The chain combines TRBV20-1 with TRBJ2-3; D remains ambiguous. There are 13 residues in the CDR3. CDR1 is DFQATT, CDR2 SNEGSKA, per germline (reference sequence). The germline V and J ends were trimmed by 2 bases and 4 bases, with 10 bases remaining between them. In nucleotides, the CDR3 is TGCAGTGCTAGAAAGACTGATCCAGATACGCAGTATTTT. Its protein product is CSARKTDPDTQYF.

This clonotype was counted a few times. The chain combines TRBV19 with TRBJ2-3, with TRBD1 matching over 11 bases. The CDR3 covers 17 residues. V was pared by 1 base and J by 5 bases, with 8 bases of the junction left unmatched. Germline V gives CDR1 LNHDA, CDR2 SQIVND (reference sequence). The CDR3 nucleotides read TGTGCCAGTAGTATAGCTACTGGGACAGGGGGGCAAGATACGCAGTATTTT. It translates to CASSIATGTGGQDTQYF.

This clonotype has ten or more counts. The chain recombines TRBV7-9 with TRBJ2-7; 8 bases line up with TRBD1. The CDR3 runs to 14 residues. Germline loops: CDR1 SEHNR, CDR2 FQNEAQ (reference sequence). V gave up 7 bases and J gave up 0 bases; unmatched junction bases: 5. The CDR3 reads CASKQQGGSYEQYF. The CDR3 DNA reads as TGTGCCAGCAAACAACAGGGGGGCTCCTACGAGCAGTACTTC.

This clonotype came up a few times. The rearrangement links TRBV28 to TRBJ2-1, with 15 bases aligning to TRBD2. The CDR3 is 16 amino acids. The V gene's germline CDR1 is MDHEN and CDR2 SYDVKM. Trimming removed 6 bases from V and 6 bases from J; junction bases left unmatched: 6. The DNA of the CDR3 is TGTGCCAGCAGCCGCGGGACTAGCGGGGGGTTCAATGAGCAGTTCTTC. Translated: CASSRGTSGGFNEQFF.

The chain has TRBV5-5 and TRBJ1-1, with D hard to call. The CDR3 sequence is 15 residues long. CDR1 and CDR2 from the germline V gene are SGHKS and YYEKEE (reference sequence). Trimming stripped 5 bases from V and 0 bases from J, with 14 bases between. CDR3 loop: CASRTLGSMNTEAFF. Written as DNA, the CDR3 is TGTGCCAGCAGAACGTTGGGGAGCATGAACACTGAAGCTTTCTTT.

This chain connects TRBV7-9 to TRBJ1-2; 8 bases agree with TRBD1. Per the germline V gene, CDR1 is SEHNR and CDR2 is FQNEAQ (reference sequence). The V segment lost 4 bases and the J segment 6 bases; nucleotides outside the gene matches: 4. The CDR3 is made up of 13 amino acids. CDR3 loop: CASSSRGLDGYTF. The CDR3 nucleotides read TGTGCCAGCAGCTCCAGGGGGCTCGATGGCTACACCTTC.

J is TRBJ1-1 and V is TRBV18; no reliable D call. V was trimmed by 3 bases and J by 6 bases, leaving 17 bases between them. CDR1 KGHSH and CDR2 LQKENI come from the germline V gene. The CDR3 loop spans 15 amino acids. The CDR3 nucleotides are TGTGCCAGCTCACCGCTTTCTAACGGGAATTCTGAAGCTTTCTTT. It specifies CASSPLSNGNSEAFF.

Many counts were recorded for this clonotype. This sequence joins TRBV5-1 and TRBJ2-1; 11 bases are shared with TRBD2. The V gene end was trimmed by 5 bases and the J gene end by 8 bases; junction bases not matched to a gene: 9. CDR3 size: 15 residues. CDR1 and CDR2 (germline): SGHRS, YFSETQ. In DNA form, the CDR3 reads TGCGCCAGCAGTTTAGCGGGGGGGCGGTACCATGAGCAGTTCTTC. This gives the protein CASSLAGGRYHEQFF.

The chain has TRBV19 and TRBJ1-5, with a weak D call TRBD1 (5 bases). V was cut by 4 bases and J by 0 bases, with 16 bases left in between. This CDR3 region has 17 residues. The germline V gene has CDR1 LNHDA and CDR2 SQIVND (reference sequence). The CDR3 here is CASSTHTGTDSNQPQHF. The CDR3 DNA reads TGTGCCAGTAGTACCCATACCGGGACCGATAGCAATCAGCCCCAGCATTTT.

This clonotype was counted only a few times. The gene calls are TRBV9 and TRBJ2-5; TRBD2 is a possible D gene (5 bases). Germline V lookup: CDR1 SGDLS, CDR2 YYNGEE. The CDR3 is 13 residues long. V was cut by 0 bases and J by 5 bases, with 8 bases left in between. CDR3: CASSVDSGETQYF. For the CDR3, the DNA is TGTGCCAGCAGCGTAGATTCGGGGGAGACCCAGTACTTC.

This chain links TRBV6-2 or TRBV6-3 with TRBJ1-1; D ambiguous. Trimming pared 5 bases from V and 1 base from J, leaving 8 bases between. Germline V gene sequence: CDR1 MNHEY, CDR2 SVGEGT. This CDR3 contains 13 residues. The CDR3 DNA is TGTGCCAGCAGTCAGAGACGGAACACTGAAGCTTTCTTT. It yields the protein CASSQRRNTEAFF.

There are many counts of this clonotype. V usage is TRBV10-2 and J usage is TRBJ2-3; tentative D call: TRBD1 (5 bases). The CDR3 loop spans 13 amino acids. V lost 2 bases and J 5 bases, leaving 8 bases between the germline ends. Germline CDR1 reads WSHSY; CDR2 reads SAAADI. The CDR3 reads CASSEQGQDTQYF. For the CDR3, the DNA is TGCGCCAGCAGTGAGCAGGGTCAAGATACGCAGTATTTT.

This clonotype was seen a handful of times. The chain couples TRBV6-5 to TRBJ1-6; D is unresolved. The CDR3 consists of 16 residues. V lost 10 bases, J lost 4 bases, and 20 bases lay in between. Germline V CDR1 and CDR2: MNHEY, SVGAGI. Here the CDR3 DNA reads TGTGCCACCAACAGCGGTTGGGCGGATTATAATTCACCCCTCCACTTT. Amino acids: CATNSGWADYNSPLHF.

This clonotype occurred many times. The chain has TRBV7-2 and TRBJ1-1; TRBD1 agrees at 8 bases. The CDR3 contains 15 residues. CDR1 and CDR2 from the germline V gene are SGHTA and FQGNSA. V was clipped by 6 bases and J by 6 bases; unmatched bases: 12. The CDR3 DNA sequence: TGTGCCAGCAGTCAGTTAGGACAGGGTGGAGCTGAAGCTTTCTTT. Encoded protein: CASSQLGQGGAEAFF.